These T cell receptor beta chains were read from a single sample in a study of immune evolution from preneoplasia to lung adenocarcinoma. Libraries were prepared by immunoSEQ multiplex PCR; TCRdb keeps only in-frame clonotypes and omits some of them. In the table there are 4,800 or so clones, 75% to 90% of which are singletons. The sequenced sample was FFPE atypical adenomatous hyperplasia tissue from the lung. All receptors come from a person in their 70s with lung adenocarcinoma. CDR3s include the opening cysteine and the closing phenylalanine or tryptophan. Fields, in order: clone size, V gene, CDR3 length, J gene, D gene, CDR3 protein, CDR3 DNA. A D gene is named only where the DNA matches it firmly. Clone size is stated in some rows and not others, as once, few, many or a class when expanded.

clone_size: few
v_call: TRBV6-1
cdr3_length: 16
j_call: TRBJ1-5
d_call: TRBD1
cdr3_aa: CASSETGQGINQPQHF
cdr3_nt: TGTGCCAGCAGTGAGACAGGACAGGGGATCAATCAGCCCCAGCATTTT

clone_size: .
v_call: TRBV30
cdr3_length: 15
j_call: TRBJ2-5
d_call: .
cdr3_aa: CAWSGLQAIQETQYF
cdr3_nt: TGTGCCTGGAGTGGGCTACAGGCGATCCAAGAGACCCAGTACTTC

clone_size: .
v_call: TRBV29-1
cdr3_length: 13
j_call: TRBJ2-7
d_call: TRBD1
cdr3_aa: CSVGQGERYEQYF
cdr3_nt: TGCAGCGTGGGACAGGGGGAACGCTACGAGCAGTACTTC

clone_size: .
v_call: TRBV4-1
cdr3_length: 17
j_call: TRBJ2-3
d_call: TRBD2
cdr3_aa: CASSQLGSGRQTDTQYF
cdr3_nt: TGCGCCAGCAGCCAACTGGGGAGCGGGAGACAAACAGATACGCAGTATTTT

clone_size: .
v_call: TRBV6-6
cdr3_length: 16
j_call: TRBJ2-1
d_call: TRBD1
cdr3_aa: CASSRPGTATYNEQFF
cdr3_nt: TGTGCCAGCAGCCGCCCCGGGACAGCCACCTACAATGAGCAGTTCTTC

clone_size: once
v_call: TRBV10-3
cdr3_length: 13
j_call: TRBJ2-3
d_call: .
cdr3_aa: CAISEGELDTQYF
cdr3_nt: TGTGCCATCAGTGAGGGGGAGTTAGATACGCAGTATTTT

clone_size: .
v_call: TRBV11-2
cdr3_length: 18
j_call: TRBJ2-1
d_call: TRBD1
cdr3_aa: CASSLVSGQASSYNKQFF
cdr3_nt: TGTGCCAGCAGCTTAGTGTCGGGACAGGCGAGCTCCTACAATAAGCAGTTCTTC

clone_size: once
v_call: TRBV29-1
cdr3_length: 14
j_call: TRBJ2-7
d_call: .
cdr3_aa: CSVENDGQTYEQYF
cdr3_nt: TGCAGCGTTGAAAACGACGGACAAACCTACGAGCAGTACTTC

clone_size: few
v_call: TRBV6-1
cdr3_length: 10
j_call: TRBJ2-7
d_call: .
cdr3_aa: CASSDGVPYF
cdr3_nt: TGTGCCAGCAGTGACGGGGTGCCGTACTTC

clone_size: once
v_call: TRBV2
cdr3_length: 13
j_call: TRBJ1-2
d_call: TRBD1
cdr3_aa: CASRDMTGDGYTF
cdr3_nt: TGTGCCAGCAGGGACATGACAGGGGACGGCTACACCTTC

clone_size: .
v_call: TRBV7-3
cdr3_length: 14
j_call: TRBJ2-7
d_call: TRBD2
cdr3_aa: CASSLAGGLDEQYF
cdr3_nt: TGTGCCAGCAGTCTAGCGGGAGGGTTGGACGAGCAGTACTTC

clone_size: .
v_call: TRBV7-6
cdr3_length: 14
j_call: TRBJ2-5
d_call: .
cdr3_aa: CASSLIGIQETQYF
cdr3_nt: TGTGCCAGCAGCTTAATTGGTATCCAAGAGACCCAGTACTTC

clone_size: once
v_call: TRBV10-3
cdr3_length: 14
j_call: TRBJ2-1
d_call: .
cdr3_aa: CAIRGEDNYNEQFF
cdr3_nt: TGTGCCATCAGGGGAGAGGACAATTACAATGAGCAGTTCTTC

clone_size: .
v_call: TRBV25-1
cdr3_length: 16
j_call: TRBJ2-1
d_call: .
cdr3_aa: CASGGRGSGAYNEQFF
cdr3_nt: TGTGCCAGCGGGGGTAGGGGTAGCGGAGCCTACAATGAGCAGTTCTTC

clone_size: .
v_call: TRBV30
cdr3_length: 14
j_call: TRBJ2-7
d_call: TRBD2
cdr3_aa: CAWSVRGGLYEQYF
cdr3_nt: TGTGCCTGGAGTGTACGGGGGGGCCTCTACGAGCAGTACTTC

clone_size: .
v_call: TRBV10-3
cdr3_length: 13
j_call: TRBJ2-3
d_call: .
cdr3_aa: CAIGPGGRDTQYF
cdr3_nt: TGTGCCATCGGGCCAGGGGGGCGAGATACGCAGTATTTT

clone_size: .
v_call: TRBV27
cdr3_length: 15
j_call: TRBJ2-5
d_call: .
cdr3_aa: CASSSTSVVQETQYF
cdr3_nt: TGTGCCAGCAGTTCCACCAGTGTGGTCCAAGAGACCCAGTACTTC

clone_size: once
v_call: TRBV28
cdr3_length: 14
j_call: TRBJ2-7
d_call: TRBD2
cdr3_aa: CASSWASGRGEQYF
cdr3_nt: TGTGCCAGCAGTTGGGCTAGCGGGAGGGGGGAGCAGTACTTC

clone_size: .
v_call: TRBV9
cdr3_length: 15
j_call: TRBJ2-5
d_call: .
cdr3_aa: CASSAQGQGGETQYF
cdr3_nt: TGTGCCAGCAGCGCACAGGGCCAAGGGGGGGAGACCCAGTACTTC

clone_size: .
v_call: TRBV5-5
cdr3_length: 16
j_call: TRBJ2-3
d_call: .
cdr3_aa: CASSLRGGSSTDTQYF
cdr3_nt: TGTGCCAGCAGCTTGAGAGGAGGGTCTAGCACAGATACGCAGTATTTT

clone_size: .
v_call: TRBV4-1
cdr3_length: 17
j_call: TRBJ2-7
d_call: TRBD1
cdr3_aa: CASSPGGTGPKTYEQYF
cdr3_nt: TGCGCCAGCAGCCCCGGGGGGACAGGGCCTAAAACCTACGAGCAGTACTTC

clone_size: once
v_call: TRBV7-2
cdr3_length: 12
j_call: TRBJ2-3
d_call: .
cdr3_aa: CASSSSTDTQYF
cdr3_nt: TGTGCCAGCAGCTCGAGCACAGATACGCAGTATTTT

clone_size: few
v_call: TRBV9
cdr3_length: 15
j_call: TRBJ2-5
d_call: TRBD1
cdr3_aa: CASSLGQGLGETQYF
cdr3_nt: TGTGCCAGCAGCTTGGGACAGGGCCTCGGGGAGACCCAGTACTTC

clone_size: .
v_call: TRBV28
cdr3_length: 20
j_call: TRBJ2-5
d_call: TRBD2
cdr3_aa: CASTLLPGDGLAGLGETQYF
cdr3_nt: TGTGCCAGCACCCTTCTTCCAGGGGACGGACTAGCGGGACTAGGGGAGACCCAGTACTTC

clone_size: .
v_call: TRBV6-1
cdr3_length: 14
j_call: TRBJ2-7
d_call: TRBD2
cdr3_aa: CASSRLAGRDEQYF
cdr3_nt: TGTGCCAGCAGCCGACTAGCGGGAAGGGACGAGCAGTACTTC

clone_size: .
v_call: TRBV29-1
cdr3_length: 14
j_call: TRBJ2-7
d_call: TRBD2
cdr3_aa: CSVGGLAGTYEQYF
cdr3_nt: TGCAGCGTTGGGGGACTAGCGGGGACCTACGAGCAGTACTTC

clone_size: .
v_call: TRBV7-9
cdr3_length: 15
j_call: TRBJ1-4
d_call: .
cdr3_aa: CASSIPGTYNEKLFF
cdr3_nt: TGTGCCAGCAGCATACCCGGGACTTATAATGAAAAACTGTTTTTT

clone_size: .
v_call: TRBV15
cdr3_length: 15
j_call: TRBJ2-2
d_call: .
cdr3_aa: CATSRGGTNTGELFF
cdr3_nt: TGTGCCACCAGCAGAGGCGGGACGAACACCGGGGAGCTGTTTTTT

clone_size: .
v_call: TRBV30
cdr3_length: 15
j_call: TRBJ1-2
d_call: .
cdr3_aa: CAWSDTLGGPYGYTF
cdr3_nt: TGTGCCTGGAGTGACACTTTGGGGGGGCCTTATGGCTACACCTTC

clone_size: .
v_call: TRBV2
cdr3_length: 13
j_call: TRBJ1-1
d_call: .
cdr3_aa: CASRETANTEAFF
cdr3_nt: TGTGCCAGCAGGGAGACAGCGAACACTGAAGCTTTCTTT

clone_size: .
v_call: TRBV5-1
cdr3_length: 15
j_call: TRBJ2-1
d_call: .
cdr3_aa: CASSLDGPAYNEQFF
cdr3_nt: TGCGCCAGCAGCTTGGATGGGCCGGCCTACAATGAGCAGTTCTTC

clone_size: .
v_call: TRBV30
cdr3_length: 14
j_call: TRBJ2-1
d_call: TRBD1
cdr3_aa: CAWSPGQSYNEQFF
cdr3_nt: TGTGCCTGGAGCCCGGGACAGTCCTACAATGAGCAGTTCTTC

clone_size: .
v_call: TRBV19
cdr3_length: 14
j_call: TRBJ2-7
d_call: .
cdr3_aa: CASSSHHSGYEQYF
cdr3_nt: TGTGCCAGTAGTTCGCACCACTCAGGCTACGAGCAGTACTTC

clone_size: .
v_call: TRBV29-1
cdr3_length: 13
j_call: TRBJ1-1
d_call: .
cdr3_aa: CSFIKGKNTEAFF
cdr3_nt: TGCAGCTTCATCAAGGGGAAAAACACTGAAGCTTTCTTT

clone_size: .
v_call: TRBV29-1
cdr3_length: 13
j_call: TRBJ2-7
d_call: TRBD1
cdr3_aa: CSVSPGTDYEQYF
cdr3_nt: TGCAGCGTGAGCCCCGGGACAGATTACGAGCAGTACTTC

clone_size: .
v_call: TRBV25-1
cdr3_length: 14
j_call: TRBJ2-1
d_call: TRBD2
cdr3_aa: CASNWGGSDNEQFF
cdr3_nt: TGTGCCAGCAACTGGGGCGGGAGCGACAATGAGCAGTTCTTC

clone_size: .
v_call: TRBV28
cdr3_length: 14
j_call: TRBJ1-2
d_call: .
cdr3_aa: CASTPPGYGYGYTF
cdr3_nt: TGTGCCAGCACCCCGCCCGGTTATGGCTATGGCTACACCTTC

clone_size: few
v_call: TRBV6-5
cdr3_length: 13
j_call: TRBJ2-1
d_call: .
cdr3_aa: CASSGQLRNEQFF
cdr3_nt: TGTGCCAGCTCGGGCCAATTAAGGAATGAGCAGTTCTTC

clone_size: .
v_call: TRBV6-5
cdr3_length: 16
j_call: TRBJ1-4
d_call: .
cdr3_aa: CASSSFNRQTNEKLFF
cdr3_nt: TGTGCCAGCAGTTCTTTCAATCGACAGACTAATGAAAAACTGTTTTTT

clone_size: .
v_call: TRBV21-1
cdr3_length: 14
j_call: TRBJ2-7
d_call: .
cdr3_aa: CASSAGTADYEQYF
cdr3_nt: TGTGCCAGCAGTGCCGGGACAGCAGACTACGAGCAGTACTTC

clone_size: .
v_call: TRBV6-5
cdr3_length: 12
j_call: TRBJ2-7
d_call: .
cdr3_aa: CASQRGTYEQYF
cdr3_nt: TGTGCCAGCCAAAGGGGGACCTACGAGCAGTACTTC

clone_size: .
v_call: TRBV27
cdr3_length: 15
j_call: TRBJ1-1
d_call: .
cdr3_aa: CASSLSPVMNTEAFF
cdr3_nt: TGTGCCAGCAGTTTAAGTCCAGTAATGAACACTGAAGCTTTCTTT

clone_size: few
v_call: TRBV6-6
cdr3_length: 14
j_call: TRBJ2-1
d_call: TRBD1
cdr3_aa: CASRDRGRINEQFF
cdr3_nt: TGTGCCAGCCGTGACAGGGGGAGGATCAATGAGCAGTTCTTC

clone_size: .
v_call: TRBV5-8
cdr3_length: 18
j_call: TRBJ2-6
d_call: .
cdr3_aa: CASSFPDKRSSGANVLTF
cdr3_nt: TGTGCCAGCAGCTTCCCCGATAAACGGAGCTCTGGGGCCAACGTCCTGACTTTC